This paragraph covers one TCR beta chain sequence. Its antigen is not yet known. The sample holds no much larger clone one base away, and base qualities are not on file. Library creation used the immunoSEQ multiplex PCR assay. The table was pulled from immuneACCESS by TCRdb, which kept in-frame rearrangements only. Such tables lose some clones; where checked, under half of the loss comes from unresolved V genes, and the rest has no known cause. The sample table lists just over 80,000 clones, 96% of them with a count of one. About 0.31% of the sample is in the top ten clones. The sample originates from a study of technical replicates of blood from several donors (dated by TCRdb to the late 2010s). The sequencing sample was made of T cells isolated from PBMCs. The sequence derives from a human donor in good health.

The CDR3 reads as follows: CASSEGGAGGEKLFF. The bases are TGTGCCAGCAGTGAGGGTGGGGCAGGGGGTGAAAAACTGTTTTTT. The chain is assembled from TRBV2 and TRBJ1-4; 7 of the junction bases match TRBD1. Reading from cysteine to phenylalanine, the CDR3 counts 15 amino acids. The DNA shown is the 45-base CDR3, in frame from base 1. CDR1 and CDR2 are read off the germline V gene as SNHLY and FYNNEI. At the junction V is shortened by 3 bases and J by 7 bases; bases outside the gene matches: 8.